The present T cell receptor (beta chain) was sequenced within a study of CD8 T cells in ankylosing spondylitis (dated by TCRdb to about 2017). Background on the whole study: T cell receptor beta repertoires were profiled in healthy donors and ankylosing spondylitis patients so that disease-linked TCR variants could be found. In total, the full study cohort was made up of about 99 healthy donors and 25 to 30 ankylosing spondylitis patients. Samples of peripheral blood were taken, and for ankylosing spondylitis patients, synovial fluid was collected as well.

Reads for this sample came from an Illumina HiSeq 2500. TCR beta libraries were prepared by quantitative 5'-RACE with molecular barcodes. As for the original processing: A new computational method based on a probabilistic model of VDJ rearrangement was used to identify disease-linked TCR variants. The public reads were reanalyzed by TCRdb: fastp trimming at Q25, MiXCR alignment, in-frame beta chains only. Identical CDR3 proteins give one entry, which carries the most common genes and DNA. What appears here as the V and J calls and clone size reflects TCRdb's work, not the paper's. The table for this sample lists some 250,000 distinct CDR3 sequences; 8.6% of them were counted only once. Of the sample, about 6.8% is held by the ten largest clones. General conclusions and limits of the study: Some of the motif variants had been reported before in the synovial fluid and blood of reactive arthritis patients, a finding that suggests common disease-initiation mechanisms. The disease-linked clones had a CD8+ phenotype and were found at relatively low frequencies in peripheral blood. According to the report, matched synovial fluid samples from ankylosing spondylitis patients were significantly enriched for the disease-linked clones. Blood from ankylosing spondylitis patients appeared to be characterized by a TCR beta motif composed of roughly 8 highly homologous amino acid variants.

The V end loses 3 bases and the J end loses 0 bases, and a stretch of 8 bases separates them. The CDR3 covers 13 residues, taking in both the cysteine and the phenylalanine. The only DNA kept is the CDR3, 39 bases in frame from the first base. From a lookup of the germline V gene (reference sequence), CDR1 and CDR2 are DFQATT and SNEGSKA. This clonotype was counted many times. This clone's antigen is unknown. Base quality data are lacking; no much larger clone is found one base away. In this chain, TRBV20-1 is recombined with TRBJ1-1, with no confident D gene call. The material sequenced was blood, either unsorted or a sorted T cell fraction (not recorded which). The sequence came from a male donor with ankylosing spondylitis or in good health (not recorded which). The CDR3 reads CSASDGMNTEAFF. The DNA reads TGCAGTGCTAGTGACGGCATGAACACTGAAGCTTTCTTT.